One T cell receptor beta chain is described in this entry. The antigen is not known. Making TCR beta cDNA involved 400 to 600 ng total RNA and a constant-region primer. Three-round nested multiplex PCR performed with slightly modified ARM-PCR produced the TCR beta libraries. The first two PCR rounds, roughly 10 cycles each, used TRBV1-TRBV30 forward primers and a C-beta reverse primer. TCRdb re-analysed the multiplex PCR reads in MiXCR, keeping a single row per CDR3 protein. The data show 80,000 or so distinct CDR3 sequences, about three quarters seen once. The data belong to a study of tumor-infiltrating lymphocytes in primary liver carcinoma. Whole-study context: Among the tumors, stages were T1-T3 N0M0 and sizes about 4 to 10 cm. Tissue type made little difference to sample yields of roughly 3.5 to 8 million productive TCRbeta reads.

The CDR3 contains 15 residues. Germline lookup yields CDR1 SQVTM and CDR2 ANQGSEA. V lost 6 bases and J lost 2; bases outside the gene matches: 13. The source material, 20-30 mg of unsorted bulk tissue, was used to co-extract RNA and DNA. Study-level results: Blood had a significantly lower top-250-clone fraction than tumors did (p = 0.039).

The source of this sequence is a middle-aged man with primary liver carcinoma and hepatitis B virus infection. The rearrangement joins TRBV29-1 to TRBJ2-7, with TRBD2 identical over 7 bases. Sequencing was carried out using tumor-adjacent normal liver tissue. The CDR3 loop reads CSVRGVERETYEQYF. The CDR3 nucleotides are TGCAGCGTCCGGGGGGTGGAGAGGGAAACCTACGAGCAGTACTTC.